This record looks at one T cell receptor (beta chain) sequence and its context. V trimming: 5 bases; J trimming: 3 bases; junction bases outside the gene matches: 6. Germline V gene data show CDR1 as MGHRA and CDR2 as YSYEKL. The CDR3 totals 16 residues. PCR was performed a second time for about 7 to 11 cycles using a sample-barcoded 5' primer and a J-beta primer mix. TCRdb analysed the 5' RACE reads with MiXCR anew, one entry per CDR3 protein. The repertoire holds about 1.1 million distinct CDR3 sequences, with approximately 38% as singletons. This entry is derived from a study of blood T cells in healthy people across ages.

This TCR derives from a man aged 18 to 35 in good health. V is TRBV4-1 and J is TRBJ2-3, with TRBD2 matching over 12 bases. The material sequenced was blood. CDR3 region: CASSSLTSGGTDTQYF. The CDR3 nucleotides read TGCGCCAGCAGCTCCCTGACTAGCGGGGGAACAGATACGCAGTATTTT.